A selection of T cell receptor beta chains follows, all from one sample in a study of cytomegalovirus exposure and HLA in healthy donors. The method was immunoSEQ multiplex PCR; TCRdb's version includes in-frame clones alone and lacks a portion of them. The sample consists of roughly 100,000 clones, 70% of them appearing once. Sequenced: PBMCs. The source of these receptors is a man in his forties or fifties in good health and CMV-seropositive. CDR3s include the opening cysteine and the closing phenylalanine or tryptophan. The D gene is left open where the match is weak. A row's size may be missing; if present it is once, few, many or a size class.

CDR3 DNA: TGCGCCAGCAGCTTAGCGGGAGGGAGCTCCTACGAGCAGTACTTC; CDR3 protein: CASSLAGGSSYEQYF; V gene: TRBV4-3; clone size: NA; J gene: TRBJ2-7; D gene: TRBD2
CDR3 DNA: TGTGCCAGCAGTTCTCGAAACCGGGACAGGGTCATCGAGCAGTACTTC; CDR3 protein: CASSSRNRDRVIEQYF; V gene: TRBV27; clone size: NA; J gene: TRBJ2-7; D gene: TRBD1
CDR3 DNA: TGTGCCAGCTCAGCGGGACCGAACACCGGGGAGCTGTTTTTT; CDR3 protein: CASSAGPNTGELFF; V gene: TRBV18; clone size: NA; J gene: TRBJ2-2; D gene: NA
CDR3 DNA: TGTGCCAGCAGTCTTAGCCAGCCCCAGCATTTT; CDR3 protein: CASSLSQPQHF; V gene: TRBV6-6; clone size: NA; J gene: TRBJ1-5; D gene: NA
CDR3 DNA: TGTGCCAGCAGCATCCAGGGTGGATATGGCTACACCTTC; CDR3 protein: CASSIQGGYGYTF; V gene: TRBV9; clone size: NA; J gene: TRBJ1-2; D gene: NA
CDR3 DNA: TGTGCCAGCAGTCCGTATCGGGTAGGGGTTCCTGGAAACACCATATATTTT; CDR3 protein: CASSPYRVGVPGNTIYF; V gene: TRBV28; clone size: NA; J gene: TRBJ1-3; D gene: NA
CDR3 DNA: TGCGCCAGCAGCTCGAGGTTGGACTCTTGGGAGCAGTTCTTC; CDR3 protein: CASSSRLDSWEQFF; V gene: TRBV5-1; clone size: NA; J gene: TRBJ2-1; D gene: NA
CDR3 DNA: TGTGCCAGCAGTGATAATTCAGGGGCCGGAAACACCATATATTTT; CDR3 protein: CASSDNSGAGNTIYF; V gene: TRBV2; clone size: NA; J gene: TRBJ1-3; D gene: NA
CDR3 DNA: TGTGCCAGCAGCACAAGACTAGCGGGGGAGGCAGATACGCAGTATTTT; CDR3 protein: CASSTRLAGEADTQYF; V gene: TRBV7-9; clone size: NA; J gene: TRBJ2-3; D gene: TRBD2
CDR3 DNA: TGTGCCAGCAAACCAACCAAGATAGACTGGTACAATCAGCCCCAGCATTTT; CDR3 protein: CASKPTKIDWYNQPQHF; V gene: TRBV28; clone size: NA; J gene: TRBJ1-5; D gene: NA
CDR3 DNA: TGTGCCAGCAGTCTACAGGGGTTGAGCACCGGGGAGCTGTTTTTT; CDR3 protein: CASSLQGLSTGELFF; V gene: TRBV6-5; clone size: NA; J gene: TRBJ2-2; D gene: TRBD1
CDR3 DNA: TGTGCCAGCTCACCGTCAGGGACTAATGAAAAACTGTTTTTT; CDR3 protein: CASSPSGTNEKLFF; V gene: TRBV18; clone size: NA; J gene: TRBJ1-4; D gene: NA
CDR3 DNA: TGCGCCAGCAGCCAAGATTATCAGGGGGCGGCTTTCTTT; CDR3 protein: CASSQDYQGAAFF; V gene: TRBV4-3; clone size: medium-sized; J gene: TRBJ1-1; D gene: TRBD1
CDR3 DNA: TGTGCCAGCAGTAAGCCAGGGGGCGGACAGCCCCAGCATTTT; CDR3 protein: CASSKPGGGQPQHF; V gene: TRBV7-9; clone size: NA; J gene: TRBJ1-5; D gene: TRBD1
CDR3 DNA: TGTGCCAGCAGCACTACGGGACAGGGTAGGACTGAAGCTTTCTTT; CDR3 protein: CASSTTGQGRTEAFF; V gene: TRBV28; clone size: NA; J gene: TRBJ1-1; D gene: TRBD1
CDR3 DNA: TGTGCCAGCAGTTCGGGACTGCTCAATGAGCAGTTCTTC; CDR3 protein: CASSSGLLNEQFF; V gene: TRBV27; clone size: NA; J gene: TRBJ2-1; D gene: NA
CDR3 DNA: TGTGCCAGTAGTATAACCGGGACTCCTTACAATGAGCAGTTCTTC; CDR3 protein: CASSITGTPYNEQFF; V gene: TRBV19; clone size: NA; J gene: TRBJ2-1; D gene: NA
CDR3 DNA: TGTGCCAGCAGCCAAGTAAGTGGGGGCGGGCCCTACGAGCAGTACTTC; CDR3 protein: CASSQVSGGGPYEQYF; V gene: TRBV4-2; clone size: NA; J gene: TRBJ2-7; D gene: NA
CDR3 DNA: TGTGCCAGCAGCACCAGAGGCGGGGGGAATGGCTACACCTTC; CDR3 protein: CASSTRGGGNGYTF; V gene: TRBV5-5; clone size: few; J gene: TRBJ1-2; D gene: NA
CDR3 DNA: TGTGCCAGCAGTTTAGACGGGACTCAGCAGTATTTT; CDR3 protein: CASSLDGTQQYF; V gene: TRBV7-2; clone size: NA; J gene: TRBJ2-3; D gene: NA
CDR3 DNA: TGTGCCAGCAGCCCCGACAGGAGCCAAGAGACCCAGTACTTC; CDR3 protein: CASSPDRSQETQYF; V gene: TRBV7-2; clone size: few; J gene: TRBJ2-5; D gene: NA
CDR3 DNA: TGTGCCAGCAGCTCCAGGGGGGCCACTTATGAAAAACTGTTTTTT; CDR3 protein: CASSSRGATYEKLFF; V gene: TRBV7-8; clone size: NA; J gene: TRBJ1-4; D gene: TRBD1
CDR3 DNA: TGTGCCAGCAGTGAAGAGATGTGGGGGACAGGGGGATTCTATGGCTACACCTTC; CDR3 protein: CASSEEMWGTGGFYGYTF; V gene: TRBV6-1; clone size: NA; J gene: TRBJ1-2; D gene: TRBD1
CDR3 DNA: TGTGCCAGCAAACGGGACAGGGGACATGAGCAGTTCTTC; CDR3 protein: CASKRDRGHEQFF; V gene: TRBV6-5; clone size: NA; J gene: TRBJ2-1; D gene: TRBD1
CDR3 DNA: TGTGCCAGCAGCCCTTGGACAGGGAACACCGGGGAGCTGTTTTTT; CDR3 protein: CASSPWTGNTGELFF; V gene: TRBV7-9; clone size: once; J gene: TRBJ2-2; D gene: TRBD1
CDR3 DNA: TGTGCCAGCAGCCGGGAGTACAATGAGCAGTTCTTC; CDR3 protein: CASSREYNEQFF; V gene: TRBV7-2; clone size: NA; J gene: TRBJ2-1; D gene: NA
CDR3 DNA: TGTGCCAGCAGCGTACTAGCGGATGGGGATACGCAGTATTTT; CDR3 protein: CASSVLADGDTQYF; V gene: TRBV9; clone size: NA; J gene: TRBJ2-3; D gene: TRBD2
CDR3 DNA: TGTGCCAGCAGTCAGGACTTCGGGACAGTAGACTATGGCTACACCTTC; CDR3 protein: CASSQDFGTVDYGYTF; V gene: TRBV28; clone size: NA; J gene: TRBJ1-2; D gene: TRBD1
CDR3 DNA: TGTGCCAGTAGAAGGGACGAAGACAGGGTAGGACAGCCCCAGCATTTT; CDR3 protein: CASRRDEDRVGQPQHF; V gene: TRBV19; clone size: NA; J gene: TRBJ1-5; D gene: TRBD1
CDR3 DNA: TGCGCCAGCAGTGAGTCGGGCAGAGACACTGAAGCTTTCTTT; CDR3 protein: CASSESGRDTEAFF; V gene: TRBV10-1; clone size: NA; J gene: TRBJ1-1; D gene: NA
CDR3 DNA: TGTGCCAGTAGTATTGGACAGGGGTCCTACAATGAGCAGTTCTTC; CDR3 protein: CASSIGQGSYNEQFF; V gene: TRBV19; clone size: few; J gene: TRBJ2-1; D gene: TRBD1
CDR3 DNA: TGTGCCAGCAGCGAAACACCGAACACTGAAGCTTTCTTT; CDR3 protein: CASSETPNTEAFF; V gene: TRBV7-9; clone size: NA; J gene: TRBJ1-1; D gene: NA
CDR3 DNA: TGCAGCGTCTCCAACGAGGAGGGAACGTTGAACACTGAAGCTTTCTTT; CDR3 protein: CSVSNEEGTLNTEAFF; V gene: TRBV29-1; clone size: NA; J gene: TRBJ1-1; D gene: NA
CDR3 DNA: TGCGCCAGCAGAGCGGGAGGGAACTACAATGAGCAGTTCTTC; CDR3 protein: CASRAGGNYNEQFF; V gene: TRBV4-1; clone size: few; J gene: TRBJ2-1; D gene: TRBD2
CDR3 DNA: TGTGCCAGCAGCCCCGGGTGGCCTGAAAAACTGTTTTTT; CDR3 protein: CASSPGWPEKLFF; V gene: TRBV7-9; clone size: NA; J gene: TRBJ1-4; D gene: NA
CDR3 DNA: TGTGCCAGCAGTCTAGAAAATGCGCAGAGACCGTATTTT; CDR3 protein: CASSLENAQRPYF; V gene: TRBV6-5; clone size: NA; J gene: TRBJ2-3; D gene: NA
CDR3 DNA: TGTGCCAGCAGCTTAGCTAGGGGTTACGAGCAGTACTTC; CDR3 protein: CASSLARGYEQYF; V gene: TRBV7-9; clone size: few; J gene: TRBJ2-7; D gene: NA
CDR3 DNA: TGTGCCAGCAGTTCGAGCGGGGCGGTCGCTGAAAAACTGTTTTTT; CDR3 protein: CASSSSGAVAEKLFF; V gene: TRBV27; clone size: few; J gene: TRBJ1-4; D gene: NA
CDR3 DNA: TGCAGCGTTGTGGGCTTCGATGTGGACACTGAAGCTTTCTTT; CDR3 protein: CSVVGFDVDTEAFF; V gene: TRBV29-1; clone size: NA; J gene: TRBJ1-1; D gene: NA
CDR3 DNA: TGTGCCAGCAGCGGGGACAGAGGACTCCAAGAGACCCAGTACTTC; CDR3 protein: CASSGDRGLQETQYF; V gene: TRBV9; clone size: NA; J gene: TRBJ2-5; D gene: TRBD1
CDR3 DNA: TGTGCCAGCAGCTTGGATCCTAGCTCCTACGAGCAGTACTTC; CDR3 protein: CASSLDPSSYEQYF; V gene: TRBV7-6; clone size: NA; J gene: TRBJ2-7; D gene: NA